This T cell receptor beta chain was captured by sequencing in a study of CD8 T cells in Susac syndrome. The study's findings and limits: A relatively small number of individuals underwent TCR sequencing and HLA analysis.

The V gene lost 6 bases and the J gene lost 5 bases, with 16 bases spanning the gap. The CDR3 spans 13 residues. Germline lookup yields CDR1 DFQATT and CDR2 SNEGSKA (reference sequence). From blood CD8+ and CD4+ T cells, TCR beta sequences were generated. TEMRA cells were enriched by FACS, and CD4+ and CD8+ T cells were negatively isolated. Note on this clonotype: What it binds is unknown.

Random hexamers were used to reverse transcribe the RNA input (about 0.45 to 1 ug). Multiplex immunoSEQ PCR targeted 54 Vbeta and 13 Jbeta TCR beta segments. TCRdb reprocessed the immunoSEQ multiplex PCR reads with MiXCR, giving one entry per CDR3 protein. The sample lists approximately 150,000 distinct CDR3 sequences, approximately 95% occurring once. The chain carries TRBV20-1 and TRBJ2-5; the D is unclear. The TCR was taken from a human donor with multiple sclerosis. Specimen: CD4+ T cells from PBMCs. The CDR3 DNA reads TGCAGTGCGACCGGGCCCGGCCACGAGACCCAGTACTTC. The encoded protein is CSATGPGHETQYF.